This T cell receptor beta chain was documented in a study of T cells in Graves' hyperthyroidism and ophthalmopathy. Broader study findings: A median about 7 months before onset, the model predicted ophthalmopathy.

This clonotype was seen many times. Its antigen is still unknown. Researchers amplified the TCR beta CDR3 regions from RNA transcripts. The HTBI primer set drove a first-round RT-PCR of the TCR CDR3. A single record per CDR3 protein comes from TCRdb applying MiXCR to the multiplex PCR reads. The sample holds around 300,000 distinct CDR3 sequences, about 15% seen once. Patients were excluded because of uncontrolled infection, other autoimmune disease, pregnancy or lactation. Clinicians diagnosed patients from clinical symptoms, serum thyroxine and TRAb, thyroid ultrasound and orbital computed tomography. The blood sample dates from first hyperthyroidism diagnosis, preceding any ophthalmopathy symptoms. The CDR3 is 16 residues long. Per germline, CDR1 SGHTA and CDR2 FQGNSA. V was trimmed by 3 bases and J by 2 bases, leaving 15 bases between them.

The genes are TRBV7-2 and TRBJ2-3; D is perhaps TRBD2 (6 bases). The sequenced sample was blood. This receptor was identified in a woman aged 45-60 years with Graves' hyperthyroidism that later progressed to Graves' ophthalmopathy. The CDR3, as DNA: TGTGCCAGCAGCTTTACTGGGAGGACCGACACAGATACGCAGTATTTT. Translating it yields CASSFTGRTDTDTQYF.